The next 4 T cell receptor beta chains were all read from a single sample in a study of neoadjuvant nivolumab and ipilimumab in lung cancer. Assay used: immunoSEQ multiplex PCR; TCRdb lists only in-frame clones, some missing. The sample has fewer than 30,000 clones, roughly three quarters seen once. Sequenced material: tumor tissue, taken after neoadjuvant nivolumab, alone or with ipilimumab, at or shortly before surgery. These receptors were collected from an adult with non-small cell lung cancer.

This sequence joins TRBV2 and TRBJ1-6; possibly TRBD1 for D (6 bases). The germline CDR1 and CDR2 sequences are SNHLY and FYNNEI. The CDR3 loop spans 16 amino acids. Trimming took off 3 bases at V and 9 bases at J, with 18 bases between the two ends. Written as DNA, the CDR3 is TGTGCCAGCAGTGAGTCTTGGGGGCGCGTGGGTTCACCCCTCCACTTT. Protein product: CASSESWGRVGSPLHF.

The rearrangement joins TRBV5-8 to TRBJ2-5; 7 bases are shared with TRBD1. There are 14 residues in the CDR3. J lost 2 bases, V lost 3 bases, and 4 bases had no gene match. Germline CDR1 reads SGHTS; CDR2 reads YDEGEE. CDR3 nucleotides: TGTGCCAGCAGCTCGGGACAGAGTCAAGAGACCCAGTACTTC. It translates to CASSSGQSQETQYF.

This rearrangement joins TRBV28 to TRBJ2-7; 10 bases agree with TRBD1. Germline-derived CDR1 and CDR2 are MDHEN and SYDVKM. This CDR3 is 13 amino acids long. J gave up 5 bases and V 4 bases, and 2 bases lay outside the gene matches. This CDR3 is CASSYGTGDEQYF. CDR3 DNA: TGTGCCAGCAGTTACGGGACAGGGGACGAGCAGTACTTC. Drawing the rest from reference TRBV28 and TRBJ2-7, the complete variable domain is DVKVTQSSRYLVKRTGEKVFLECVQDMDHENMFWYRQDPGLGLRLIYFSYDVKMKEKGDIPEGYSVSREKKERFSLILESASTNQTSMYLCASSYGTGDEQYFGPGTRLTVT.

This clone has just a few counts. The DNA for the CDR3 is TGTGCCAGCAGCAACCAGGTACAGGGGGCGAACACCGGGGAGCTGTTTTTT. As protein: CASSNQVQGANTGELFF. The V gene is TRBV5-6, the J gene TRBJ2-2, with 8 bases aligning to TRBD1. Germline CDR1 SGHDT, CDR2 YYEEEE. The CDR3 has 17 residues. The V gene end was trimmed by 4 bases and the J gene end by 0 bases; junction bases not matched to a gene: 8.